Listed here are 22 T cell receptor beta chains from one sample, sequenced in a study of identical twins (dated by TCRdb to the mid-2010s). Libraries were constructed by 5' RACE. This sample was sequenced with an Illumina HiSeq 2000. The public reads were quality trimmed at Q25 with fastp and then assembled into clones with MiXCR by TCRdb, keeping productive beta chains. Under each unique CDR3 protein, matching rows form one entry showing the most common genes and DNA. This sample is represented by about 890,000 distinct CDR3 sequences; approximately 13% of them were singletons. Jointly, the top ten make up 1.5% to 2% of the sample. This same sample was also taken into another study, of yellow fever vaccine responses in identical twins.

The sequenced sample was PBMCs. The receptors originated from a woman aged 18-30 years in good health.

This clonotype appeared many times. This chain links TRBV12-3 or TRBV12-4 with TRBJ2-1; D unresolved. V shed 3 bases and J shed 10 bases, with 7 bases lying between them. The CDR3 loop spans 11 amino acids. The CDR3 DNA follows: TGTGCCAGCAGTTTGGGATGGGAGCAGTTCTTC. Amino acids: CASSLGWEQFF.

This rearrangement joins TRBV6-2 or TRBV6-3 to TRBJ1-1; a possible D gene is TRBD1 (5 bases). Germline CDR1 is MNHEY and CDR2 is SVGEGT. Trimming left V 5 bases short and J 5 bases short, with 18 bases between. This CDR3 region has 15 residues. Here the CDR3 reads CASSPIPGSRTEAFF. The CDR3 region has the DNA TGTGCCAGCAGTCCAATTCCAGGGTCCCGAACTGAAGCTTTCTTT.

This sequence joins TRBV10-2 and TRBJ2-3; D ambiguous. There are 12 residues in the CDR3. V was cut by 6 bases and J by 2 bases, with 6 bases left in between. CDR1 is WSHSY, CDR2 SAAADI, per germline. This chain's CDR3 is CASRDATDTQYF. In DNA form, the CDR3 reads TGCGCCAGCAGGGACGCCACAGATACGCAGTATTTT.

CDR3 nucleotides: TGTGCCAGCAGCTTAGCGGGGGGCGCAGTCTATGGCTACACCTTC. It is translated as CASSLAGGAVYGYTF. The rearrangement uses TRBV7-2 and TRBJ1-2; D possibly corresponds to TRBD1 (6 bases). V gave up 0 bases and J gave up 4 bases, with 12 bases separating them. Germline CDR1 reads SGHTA; CDR2 reads FQGNSA. The CDR3 loop spans 15 amino acids.

This clonotype was recorded many times. This rearrangement joins TRBV20-1 to TRBJ2-2; 14 positions match TRBD2. This CDR3 comprises 13 residues. Germline values: CDR1 DFQATT, CDR2 SNEGSKA (reference sequence). J was trimmed by 6 bases and V by 6 bases; bases with no gene match: 0. CDR3 bases: TGCAGTGCGGGACTAGCGGGAGCCGGGGAGCTGTTTTTT. As protein: CSAGLAGAGELFF.

This clonotype was seen only a few times. This chain uses TRBV27 with TRBJ1-1, with D unresolved. The CDR3 runs to 16 residues. V was trimmed by 5 bases and J by 5 bases, leaving 21 bases between them. Germline V CDR1 and CDR2: MNHEY, SMNVEV (reference sequence). This CDR3 reads CASSPTGGRGLTEAFF. The CDR3 region has the DNA TGTGCCAGCAGTCCTACCGGTGGCCGGGGTCTAACTGAAGCTTTCTTT.

This clonotype was detected a few times. The CDR3 nucleotides are TGCGCCAGCACCAGGGAGGGACTAGCGAGCACAGATACGCAGTATTTT. Its translation: CASTREGLASTDTQYF. The chain links TRBV5-1 to TRBJ2-3; 10 bases agree with TRBD2. Germline V gene lookup returns CDR1 SGHRS and CDR2 YFSETQ. The CDR3 covers 16 residues. Trimming removed 6 bases from V and 0 bases from J; junction bases left unmatched: 7.

This clonotype occurred a few times. The rearrangement uses TRBV5-1 and TRBJ1-4; D might be TRBD1 (5 bases). The germline V gene has CDR1 SGHRS and CDR2 YFSETQ. The CDR3 sequence is 12 residues long. Trimming took 6 bases from V and 7 from J, leaving 10 bases between them. CDR3 sequence reads: CASTGGGEKLFF. CDR3 sequence (DNA): TGCGCCAGCACCGGGGGAGGTGAAAAACTGTTTTTT.

V and J are TRBV5-5 and TRBJ2-1, with 8 bases identical to TRBD2. This CDR3 comprises 15 residues. Germline trimming cut 0 bases from V and 4 bases from J; bases unmatched to any gene: 3. CDR1 and CDR2 (germline): SGHKS, YYEKEE (reference sequence). CDR3 region: CASSLAQRGYNEQFF. Written as DNA, the CDR3 is TGTGCCAGCAGCTTGGCTCAGCGGGGGTACAATGAGCAGTTCTTC.

This clonotype was observed at least ten times. V gene TRBV28 combines with J gene TRBJ2-1, with no clear D. The CDR3 covers 13 residues. CDR1 and CDR2 from the germline V gene are MDHEN and SYDVKM. Trimming removed 2 bases at V and 5 bases at J, with 7 bases between. The CDR3 loop is CASSLRHHNEQFF. Written as DNA, the CDR3 is TGTGCCAGCAGTTTACGCCATCACAATGAGCAGTTCTTC.

The V and J genes are TRBV29-1 and TRBJ2-1, with D possibly TRBD1 on 5 matching bases. Germline V gene lookup returns CDR1 SQVTM and CDR2 ANQGSEA. Trimming left V 1 base short and J 4 bases short, with 11 bases between. This CDR3 is built from 14 residues. This chain's CDR3 is CSVEVFDRYNEQFF. The CDR3 nucleotides read TGCAGCGTTGAAGTTTTCGACAGATACAATGAGCAGTTCTTC.

This clonotype was seen only a few times. The chain recombines TRBV6-9 with TRBJ2-7; TRBD1 matches 7 bases. The junction had 11 bases not matched to a gene; V was cut back by 5 bases and J by 4 bases. Germline values: CDR1 MNHGY, CDR2 SVAAGI. CDR3 length: 15 amino acids. The CDR3 reads CASSLRDRINYEQYV. In nucleotides, the CDR3 is TGTGCCAGCAGTCTCCGGGACAGAATTAATTACGAGCAGTACGTC.

This clonotype was seen a few times. This rearrangement joins TRBV5-1 to TRBJ2-5, with D perhaps being TRBD1 or TRBD2 (5 bases each). Germline V gene lookup returns CDR1 SGHRS and CDR2 YFSETQ. The CDR3 contains 15 residues. Trimming took off 4 bases at V and 5 bases at J, with 18 bases between the two ends. CDR3 nucleotides: TGCGCCAGCAGCGTCGGGGCCCCCTCAGGGGAGACCCAGTACTTC. Its translation is CASSVGAPSGETQYF.

The V call is TRBV3-1, the J call TRBJ1-1, with a possible D match to TRBD1 (5 bases). Trimming left V 3 bases short and J 6 bases short, with 11 bases between. Germline lookup yields CDR1 LGHDT and CDR2 YNNKEL (reference sequence). The CDR3 contains 13 residues. CDR3 sequence: CASSHGGGAEAFF. CDR3 coding DNA: TGTGCCAGCAGCCATGGGGGTGGGGCTGAAGCTTTCTTT.

This clonotype was counted at least ten times. The genes are TRBV27 and TRBJ2-1; D unresolved. There are 11 residues in the CDR3. Per the germline V gene, CDR1 is MNHEY and CDR2 is SMNVEV (reference sequence). V was cut by 9 bases and J by 8 bases, with 11 bases left in between. The CDR3 here is CASSTRDEQFF. CDR3 coding DNA: TGTGCCAGTTCCACCCGGGATGAGCAGTTCTTC.

This clonotype turned up a few times. The V gene is TRBV2, the J gene TRBJ2-1; the D gene is possibly TRBD2 (6 bases). Germline V gives CDR1 SNHLY, CDR2 FYNNEI. CDR3 length: 15 amino acids. Between the trimmed V and J ends, which lost 6 bases and 6 bases, there was a span of 18 bases. The CDR3 protein is CASSLDSGTTNEQFF. CDR3 nucleotides: TGTGCCAGCAGCCTAGATAGCGGCACAACCAATGAGCAGTTCTTC.

There are many counts of this clonotype. The V and J genes are TRBV12-3 or TRBV12-4 and TRBJ2-3; D gene uncertain. CDR3 length: 12 residues. Trimming pared 4 bases from V and 2 bases from J, leaving 4 bases between. The CDR3 reads CASSWTTDTQYF. The CDR3 DNA follows: TGTGCCAGCAGTTGGACCACAGATACGCAGTATTTT.

The sample holds a few counts of this clonotype. The chain links TRBV19 to TRBJ1-1, with TRBD1 matching over 7 bases. This CDR3 is 15 amino acids long. Trimming at V came to 5 bases and at J to 2 bases, leaving 8 bases not matched to a gene. Looked up from germline, CDR1 is LNHDA and CDR2 is SQIVND (reference sequence). The CDR3 bases are TGTGCCAGTAGTTCCTGGGACAGCCCTAACACTGAAGCTTTCTTT. It encodes CASSSWDSPNTEAFF.

The table lists this clonotype with a few counts. The V call is TRBV12-3 or TRBV12-4, the J call TRBJ2-3, with a possible D match to TRBD2 (6 bases). The V gene lost 2 bases and the J gene lost 5 bases, with 8 bases spanning the gap. The CDR3 length is 13 residues. CDR3 protein: CASSLRTIDTQYF. The CDR3 DNA reads TGTGCCAGCAGTTTAAGGACTATAGATACGCAGTATTTT.

The chain uses TRBV18 and TRBJ2-7, with no clear D. CDR1 is KGHSH and CDR2 is LQKENI in the germline V gene. This CDR3 contains 16 residues. V was pared by 0 bases and J by 2 bases, with 14 bases between. CDR3 nucleotides: TGTGCCAGCTCACCACCGTACAGTTTGGGCGCCTACGAGCAGTACTTC. This sequence encodes CASSPPYSLGAYEQYF.

This clonotype was detected only a few times. The V gene is TRBV9, the J gene TRBJ2-5, with 9 positions matching TRBD1. The CDR3 consists of 16 residues. Germline trimming cut 4 bases from V and 1 base from J; bases unmatched to any gene: 8. CDR1 and CDR2 (germline): SGDLS, YYNGEE. The CDR3, as DNA: TGTGCCAGCAGCCCTCCGGGACAGGGATCCCAAGAGACCCAGTACTTC. Its protein is CASSPPGQGSQETQYF. The full variable domain, rest sourced from reference TRBV9 and TRBJ2-5, is DSGVTQTPKHLITATGQRVTLRCSPRSGDLSVYWYQQSLDQGLQFLIQYYNGEERAKGNILERFSAQQFPDLHSELNLSSLELGDSALYFCASSPPGQGSQETQYFGPGTRLLVL.

This chain uses TRBV9 with TRBJ1-1, with TRBD1 identical over 8 bases. Trimming removed 0 bases from V and 7 bases from J; junction bases left unmatched: 5. Looked up from germline, CDR1 is SGDLS and CDR2 is YYNGEE. The CDR3 extends over 14 amino acids. CDR3 nucleotides: TGTGCCAGCAGCGTAGCGCCGACAGGGGTTGAAGCTTTCTTT. The encoded protein is CASSVAPTGVEAFF.